Each of the 29 T cell receptor beta chains below was sequenced from the same sample in a study of CD8 T cells in ankylosing spondylitis. For these receptors, no antigen is known. Regarding the study as a whole: About 8 highly homologous variants made up a TCR beta motif that seemed to typify ankylosing spondylitis blood.

TCRdb analysed the 5' RACE reads with MiXCR anew, one entry per CDR3 protein. Here the sample spans 650,000 to 800,000 distinct CDR3 sequences, roughly 20% being singletons. Specimen: blood, either unsorted or a sorted T cell fraction (not recorded which). These receptors all stem from a male donor with ankylosing spondylitis.

There are a few counts of this clonotype. This rearrangement joins TRBV5-6 to TRBJ2-5, with D possibly being TRBD1 (5 bases). The CDR3 has 13 residues. CDR1 SGHDT and CDR2 YYEEEE come from the germline V gene. The V end lost 0 bases, the J end lost 7 bases, and 10 bases lay between the germline ends. The CDR3 nucleotides are TGTGCCAGCAGCTTGGTCAGGGTGGGGACCCAGTACTTC. It yields the protein CASSLVRVGTQYF.

This chain joins TRBV6-5 and TRBJ2-1, with 7 bases identical to TRBD2. V gave up 0 bases and J gave up 7 bases; unmatched junction bases: 15. This CDR3 comprises 18 residues. The germline V gene has CDR1 MNHEY and CDR2 SVGAGI. For the CDR3, the DNA is TGTGCCAGCAGTTACTCCATCCTTCCCGGGGAGGGGATAAATGAGCAGTTCTTC. Encoded protein: CASSYSILPGEGINEQFF.

The genes are TRBV7-9 and TRBJ1-5; unclear D gene. V lost 1 base and J lost 6, with 7 bases in between. The CDR3 contains 13 residues. Germline-derived CDR1 and CDR2 are SEHNR and FQNEAQ (reference sequence). The CDR3 DNA reads TGTGCCAGCAGCTTAGGGGATTTTCAGCCCCAGCATTTT. Translated: CASSLGDFQPQHF.

V usage is TRBV7-2 and J usage is TRBJ1-1, with D uncertain. The CDR3 covers 12 residues. In germline, CDR1 is SGHTA, CDR2 FQGNSA. The V end lost 1 base, the J end lost 13 bases, and 13 bases lay between the germline ends. The DNA of the CDR3 is TGTGCCAGCAGCTTAGACAATCCTAGAGTTTTCTTT. Its protein product is CASSLDNPRVFF.

This chain connects TRBV6-1 to TRBJ2-2; TRBD2 agrees at 10 bases. CDR3 size: 16 residues. The V gene's germline CDR1 is MNHNS and CDR2 SASEGT. V gave up 5 bases and J gave up 6 bases; unmatched junction bases: 9. CDR3 protein: CASSIASGGGAGELFF. The DNA for the CDR3 is TGTGCCAGCAGTATAGCTAGCGGGGGAGGGGCCGGGGAGCTGTTTTTT.

This clonotype was detected only a few times. The chain uses TRBV5-1 and TRBJ2-1, with D possibly called TRBD1 or TRBD2 (5 bases each). The germline CDR1 and CDR2 sequences are SGHRS and YFSETQ. The CDR3 has 16 residues. V was pared by 0 bases and J by 4 bases, with 14 bases between. The CDR3 sequence is CASSLEPGRPYNEQFF. The DNA of the CDR3 is TGCGCCAGCAGCTTGGAGCCGGGACGGCCATACAATGAGCAGTTCTTC.

The CDR3 region is CASSGEGLDGYTF. The CDR3 bases are TGCGCCAGCAGCGGTGAGGGCCTAGATGGCTACACCTTC. The chain recombines TRBV5-1 with TRBJ1-2; no definite D call. The V gene's germline CDR1 is SGHRS and CDR2 YFSETQ. This CDR3 has 13 amino acids. Trimming left V 4 bases short and J 6 bases short, with 13 bases between.

This clonotype occurred many times. One end of the junction is discordant with germline, which a read error may explain. The rearrangement links TRBV5-1 to TRBJ1-1; no definite D call. There are 14 residues in the CDR3. Germline V gene data show CDR1 as SGHRS and CDR2 as YFSETQ. The CDR3 DNA is TGTGCCAGCAGTTTTAAGGGTATGAACACTGAAGCTTTCTTT. Protein sequence: CASSFKGMNTEAFF.

The V gene is TRBV5-1, the J gene TRBJ2-7; tentative D call: TRBD2 (6 bases). This CDR3 is built from 15 residues. Deletions cut 4 bases from V and 2 bases from J, with 16 bases between. Germline lookup yields CDR1 SGHRS and CDR2 YFSETQ. CDR3 bases: TGCGCCAGCAGCCCTGATATGGGACTGACCTACGAGCAGTACTTC. It codes for CASSPDMGLTYEQYF. Drawing the rest from reference TRBV5-1 and TRBJ2-7, the complete variable domain is KAGVTQTPRYLIKTRGQQVTLSCSPISGHRSVSWYQQTPGQGLQFLFEYFSETQRNKGNFPGRFSGRQFSNSRSEMNVSTLELGDSALYLCASSPDMGLTYEQYFGPGTRLTVT.

The chain joins TRBV3-1 to TRBJ1-1, with a weak D call TRBD1 (5 bases). This CDR3 contains 16 residues. CDR1 is LGHDT and CDR2 is YNNKEL in the germline V gene (reference sequence). Trimming pared 1 base from V and 5 bases from J, leaving 17 bases between. The CDR3: CASSQGGAGWGTEAFF. In DNA form, the CDR3 reads TGTGCCAGCAGCCAAGGCGGGGCTGGATGGGGAACTGAAGCTTTCTTT.

This sequence joins TRBV30 and TRBJ2-3; D possibly corresponds to TRBD2 (6 bases). Germline V gene lookup returns CDR1 GTSNPN and CDR2 SVGIG (reference sequence). The CDR3 has 16 residues. V was pared by 3 bases and J by 1 base, with 17 bases between. Here the CDR3 reads CAWSPSGRGRTDTQYF. For the CDR3, the DNA is TGTGCCTGGAGCCCATCGGGGCGGGGACGCACAGATACGCAGTATTTT.

This clonotype was picked up many times. The chain uses TRBV7-9 and TRBJ1-1; D is unresolved. V was cut by 3 bases and J by 2 bases, with 4 bases left in between. This CDR3 has 12 amino acids. Per the germline V gene, CDR1 is SEHNR and CDR2 is FQNEAQ (reference sequence). CDR3 DNA sequence: TGTGCCAGCAGCTTTCAAAACACTGAAGCTTTCTTT. As protein: CASSFQNTEAFF.

This clonotype was counted a single time. The chain couples TRBV27 to TRBJ1-5; D might be TRBD1 (6 bases). Trimming left V 5 bases short and J 1 base short, with 12 bases between. The germline V gene has CDR1 MNHEY and CDR2 SMNVEV (reference sequence). This CDR3 contains 15 residues. The CDR3: CASSQQGTSNQPQHF. For the CDR3, the DNA is TGTGCCAGCAGTCAACAGGGAACCAGCAATCAGCCCCAGCATTTT.

The DNA of the CDR3 is TGTGCCAGCAAAGTCTATTGGTGGGGGCCGGGCTACACCTTC. Translated: CASKVYWWGPGYTF. The gene calls are TRBV27 and TRBJ1-2; weak D call: TRBD1 (6 bases). The CDR3 is 14 amino acids. V dropped 7 bases and J dropped 8 bases, with 20 bases sitting between them. CDR1 and CDR2 (germline): MNHEY, SMNVEV (reference sequence).

The chain combines TRBV6-2 or TRBV6-3 with TRBJ2-7, with D possibly matching TRBD1 (6 bases). CDR3 size: 13 residues. The germline V gene has CDR1 MNHEY and CDR2 SVGEGT. The germline V and J ends were trimmed by 6 bases and 3 bases, with 12 bases remaining between them. For the CDR3, the DNA is TGTGCCAGCAGCGCCGGACAGCTCTACGAGCAGTACTTC. It is translated as CASSAGQLYEQYF.

This clonotype was seen more than once but under ten times. This chain joins TRBV5-1 and TRBJ2-7; no clear D gene. Germline assignment: CDR1 SGHRS and CDR2 YFSETQ. CDR3 size: 13 residues. Trimming stripped 0 bases from V and 6 bases from J, with 10 bases between. CDR3 DNA sequence: TGCGCCAGCAGCTTGGCGTTGGCTTTCGAGCAGTACTTC. Its protein is CASSLALAFEQYF.

This rearrangement joins TRBV12-3 or TRBV12-4 to TRBJ2-7, with unresolved D. V gave up 0 bases and J gave up 10 bases, with 7 bases separating them. The CDR3 extends over 11 amino acids. The DNA for the CDR3 is TGTGCCAGCAGTTTAGCTGGCCCCCAGTACTTC. Translating it yields CASSLAGPQYF.

This clonotype was seen only a few times. This sequence joins TRBV20-1 and TRBJ2-2, with D perhaps matching TRBD2 (5 bases). CDR1 and CDR2 (germline): DFQATT, SNEGSKA (reference sequence). This CDR3 has 16 residues. The V end lost 6 bases, the J end lost 4 bases, and 21 bases lay between the germline ends. The CDR3 DNA follows: TGCAGTGCCCGACGAGGGTTGGGCCGATCCACCGGGGAGCTGTTTTTT. This gives the protein CSARRGLGRSTGELFF.

This clonotype showed up just once. The chain employs TRBV19 and TRBJ2-6, with TRBD2 as a possible D gene (6 bases). The CDR3 has 14 residues. V lost 7 bases, J lost 4 bases, and 11 bases lay in between. Germline CDR1 and CDR2: LNHDA and SQIVND (reference sequence). The CDR3 region is CASIGTSGANVLTF. The CDR3 bases are TGTGCCAGTATTGGGACTTCAGGGGCCAACGTCCTGACTTTC.

This clonotype was seen a handful of times. The chain links TRBV7-2 to TRBJ1-6; 10 nucleotides agree with TRBD1. The CDR3 sequence is 16 residues long. Germline CDR1 is SGHTA and CDR2 is FQGNSA. Unmatched junction bases numbered 6, after V lost 2 bases and J lost 8 bases. This CDR3 reads CASSLMSGQGYSPLHF. DNA for the CDR3: TGTGCCAGCAGCTTAATGTCGGGACAGGGGTATTCACCCCTCCACTTT.

In its sample, this clonotype was seen a few times. The gene calls are TRBV15 and TRBJ2-7; 7 nucleotides align to TRBD1. CDR3 size: 14 residues. V was pared by 4 bases and J by 3 bases, with 6 bases of the junction left unmatched. From germline, CDR1 is LNHNV and CDR2 YYDKDF (reference sequence). The CDR3 reads CATSIGRGLYEQYF. The CDR3 DNA is TGTGCCACCAGCATAGGTAGGGGGCTCTACGAGCAGTACTTC. Combining the CDR3 with reference TRBV15 and TRBJ2-7 gives the whole variable domain DAMVIQNPRYQVTQFGKPVTLSCSQTLNHNVMYWYQQKSSQAPKLLFHYYDKDFNNEADTPDNFQSRRPNTSFCFLDIRSPGLGDTAMYLCATSIGRGLYEQYFGPGTRLTVT.

This clonotype was counted at least ten times. This chain joins TRBV7-9 and TRBJ2-5, with TRBD1 matching 7 bases. This CDR3 is 14 amino acids long. V shed 5 bases, J shed 5 bases, and the junction held 8 bases outside the gene matches. Germline CDR1 and CDR2: SEHNR and FQNEAQ (reference sequence). CDR3 loop: CASSDQGDSETQYF. CDR3 DNA sequence: TGTGCCAGCAGCGACCAGGGGGATAGCGAGACCCAGTACTTC.

The chain combines TRBV12-3 or TRBV12-4 with TRBJ2-2; D may be TRBD1 or TRBD2 (5 bases each). V lost 11 bases and J 4 bases, leaving 14 bases between the germline ends. The CDR3 has 13 amino acids. CDR3 region: CAAGTLLTGELFF. DNA for the CDR3: TGTGCCGCAGGGACCCTTCTCACCGGGGAGCTGTTTTTT.

This clonotype was detected a few times. J is TRBJ2-2 and V is TRBV5-5; TRBD1 aligns across 10 bases. V was pared by 4 bases and J by 2 bases, with 5 bases of the junction left unmatched. This CDR3 spans 16 amino acids. Germline lookup yields CDR1 SGHKS and CDR2 YYEKEE (reference sequence). DNA for the CDR3: TGTGCCAGCAGCCGGGGACAGGGGCATAACACCGGGGAGCTGTTTTTT. Encoded protein: CASSRGQGHNTGELFF.

In regard to this clonotype: The junction departs from germline at one end; a sequencing error may be responsible. The chain is built from TRBV27 and TRBJ2-2; D gene uncertain. The CDR3 is 14 residues long. Germline V gene sequence: CDR1 MNHEY, CDR2 SMNVEV (reference sequence). The CDR3 DNA reads TGTGGCAGCAGTTTCTTAGCGAACACCGGGGAGCTGTTTTTT. This codes for CGSSFLANTGELFF.

The chain combines TRBV29-1 with TRBJ2-3, with a tentative D call TRBD2 (6 bases). CDR3 length: 14 amino acids. V lost 2 bases, J lost 5 bases, and 14 bases lay in between. Germline CDR1 is SQVTM and CDR2 is ANQGSEA. The DNA of the CDR3 is TGCAGCGTTGAAAAACTCCTGGGGGGAGATACGCAGTATTTT. It codes for CSVEKLLGGDTQYF.

This clonotype was observed a few times. The chain has TRBV20-1 and TRBJ2-3, with TRBD2 matching 7 bases. The CDR3 spans 16 residues. Germline V CDR1 and CDR2: DFQATT, SNEGSKA (reference sequence). V lost 0 bases and J lost 3; bases outside the gene matches: 9. The CDR3 loop reads CSARDRGRELTDTQYF. As DNA, the CDR3 is TGCAGTGCTAGAGATCGTGGGCGGGAGCTGACAGATACGCAGTATTTT.

The chain links TRBV5-1 to TRBJ1-5; 8 nucleotides match TRBD1. Germline V lookup: CDR1 SGHRS, CDR2 YFSETQ. There are 15 residues in the CDR3. V was clipped by 2 bases and J by 7 bases; unmatched bases: 8. The CDR3 region has the DNA TGCGCCAGCAGCTTCGAACCAGGGGGCTGGCAGCCCCAGCATTTT. Translated, it gives CASSFEPGGWQPQHF.

The chain carries TRBV6-2 or TRBV6-3 and TRBJ2-3, with a tentative D call TRBD2 (6 bases). Trimming took off 5 bases at V and 4 bases at J, with 19 bases between the two ends. CDR3 length equals 16 residues. Germline loops: CDR1 MNHEY, CDR2 SVGEGT. CDR3 protein: CASSTIRLGVPDTQYF. Written as DNA, the CDR3 is TGTGCCAGCAGTACTATTCGACTAGGGGTGCCAGATACGCAGTATTTT.